This T cell receptor (beta chain) was captured by sequencing in a study of CD8 T cells in Susac syndrome. Germline CDR1 reads DFQATT; CDR2 reads SNEGSKA (reference sequence). V lost 5 bases to trimming and J lost 4 bases; unmatched junction nucleotides: 3. The CDR3 contains 14 residues. This clonotype was seen once. Reverse transcription of about 0.5 to 1 ug RNA used random hexamers. From the immunoSEQ multiplex PCR reads, TCRdb called clonotypes with MiXCR, one entry per CDR3 protein. The top ten clones hold approximately 0.1% of a sample with 150,000 to 200,000 distinct CDR3 sequences, around 95% of them seen once.

The chain recombines TRBV20-1 with TRBJ2-1, with 12 bases aligning to TRBD2. Sequenced input: CD4+ T cells from PBMCs. The sequence came from a human donor with Susac syndrome. The CDR3 loop reads CSAVTSGGYNEQFF. The CDR3 nucleotides read TGCAGTGCTGTGACTAGCGGGGGATACAATGAGCAGTTCTTC.